The 5 T cell receptor beta chains below all came from one sample that was sequenced in a study of cytomegalovirus exposure and HLA in healthy donors. Primers for the PCR totalled 60 Vbeta and 13 Jbeta. Assay used: immunoSEQ multiplex PCR; TCRdb lists only in-frame clones, some missing. The table lists some 120,000 clones, 75% to 90% of them singletons. Sequenced sample: PBMCs. Receptors were obtained from a man aged 18 to 29 in good health and CMV-seropositive.

A few counts support this clone. The gene calls are TRBV4-1 and TRBJ1-2; 7 bases fit TRBD1. This CDR3 is built from 15 residues. Germline-derived CDR1 and CDR2 are MGHRA and YSYEKL. V lost 0 bases and J lost 4; bases outside the gene matches: 5. The CDR3 DNA sequence: TGCGCCAGCAGCCAAGATGGGGGACAGCGCTATGGCTACACCTTC. Its translation: CASSQDGGQRYGYTF.

The chain recombines TRBV28 with TRBJ1-1; possible D gene TRBD1, 6 bases. The CDR3 runs 15 residues. Germline-derived CDR1 and CDR2 are MDHEN and SYDVKM. Trimming left V 7 bases short and J 1 base short, with 16 bases between. CDR3 residues: CASIEGGGRNTEAFF. DNA of the CDR3: TGTGCCAGCATTGAGGGAGGGGGGAGGAACACTGAAGCTTTCTTT.

The chain links TRBV28 to TRBJ2-7; maybe TRBD1 (6 bases). Germline V lookup: CDR1 MDHEN, CDR2 SYDVKM. The CDR3 contains 12 residues. The V and J ends lost 10 bases and 4 bases respectively, with 14 bases between them. The CDR3 DNA is TGTGCCACCTTGACAGGCGGGTACGAGCAGTACTTC. Amino acid sequence: CATLTGGYEQYF.

CDR3 sequence: CASSRTVGQRNSPLHF. The CDR3 coding sequence is TGTGCCAGCAGCCGGACAGTCGGGCAGCGGAATTCACCCCTCCACTTT. The chain links TRBV6-6 to TRBJ1-6, with a possible D match to TRBD1 (6 bases). The V gene's germline CDR1 is MNHNY and CDR2 SVGAGI (reference sequence). Deletions cut 6 bases from V and 7 bases from J, with 19 bases between. The length of the CDR3 is 16 residues.

The chain has TRBV4-1 and TRBJ2-1; a weak D match, TRBD2 (6 bases). Germline CDR1 and CDR2: MGHRA and YSYEKL. V gave up 1 base and J gave up 9 bases, with 7 bases separating them. The length of the CDR3 is 12 residues. The CDR3 coding sequence is TGCGCCAGCAGCCAAGTCGGGGGTGAGCAGTTCTTC. Its translation is CASSQVGGEQFF.